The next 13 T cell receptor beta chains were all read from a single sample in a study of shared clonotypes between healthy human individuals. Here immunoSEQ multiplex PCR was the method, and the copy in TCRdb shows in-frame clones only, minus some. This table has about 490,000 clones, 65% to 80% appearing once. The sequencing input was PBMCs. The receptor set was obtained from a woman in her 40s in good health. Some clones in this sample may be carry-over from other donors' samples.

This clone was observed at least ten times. The CDR3 region is CASSAEMGQVQFF. As DNA, the CDR3 is TGTGCCAGCAGTGCCGAAATGGGACAGGTCCAGTTCTTC. V is TRBV6-4 and J is TRBJ2-1; 8 bases agree with TRBD1. CDR1 and CDR2 (germline): MRHNA, SNTAGT. V dropped 4 bases and J dropped 13; count of bases not matched to a gene: 9. CDR3 size: 13 residues.

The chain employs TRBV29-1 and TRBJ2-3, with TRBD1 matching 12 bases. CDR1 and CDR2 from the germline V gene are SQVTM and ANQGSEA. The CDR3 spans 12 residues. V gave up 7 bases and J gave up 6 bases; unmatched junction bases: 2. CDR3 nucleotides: TGCAGCGGCGGGACAGGGGGCGATACGCAGTATTTT. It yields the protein CSGGTGGDTQYF.

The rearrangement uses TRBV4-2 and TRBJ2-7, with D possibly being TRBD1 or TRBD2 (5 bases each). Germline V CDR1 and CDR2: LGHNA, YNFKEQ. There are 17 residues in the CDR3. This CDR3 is CAGSQEGPTEPTYEQYV. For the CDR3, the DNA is TGTGCCGGCAGCCAAGAGGGGCCGACAGAGCCCACCTACGAGCAGTACGTC.

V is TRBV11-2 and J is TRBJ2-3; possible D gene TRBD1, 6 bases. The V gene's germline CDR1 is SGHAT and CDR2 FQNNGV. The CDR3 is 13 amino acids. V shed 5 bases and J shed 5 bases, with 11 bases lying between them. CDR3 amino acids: CASSQEGGDTQYF. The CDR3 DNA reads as TGTGCCAGCAGCCAGGAAGGGGGAGATACGCAGTATTTT.

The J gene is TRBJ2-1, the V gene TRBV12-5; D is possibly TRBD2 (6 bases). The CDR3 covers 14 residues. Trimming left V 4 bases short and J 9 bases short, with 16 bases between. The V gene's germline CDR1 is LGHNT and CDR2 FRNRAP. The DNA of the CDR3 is TGTGCTAGTGGTTCGGGACTCCGCGGGCTTGAGCAGTTCTTC. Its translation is CASGSGLRGLEQFF.

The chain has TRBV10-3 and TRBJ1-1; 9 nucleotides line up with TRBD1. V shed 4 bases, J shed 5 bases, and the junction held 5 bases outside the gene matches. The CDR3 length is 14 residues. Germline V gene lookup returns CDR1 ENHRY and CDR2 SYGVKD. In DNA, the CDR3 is TGTGCCATCAGTGGGGACAGGGAGTTAACTGAAGCTTTCTTT. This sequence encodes CAISGDRELTEAFF.

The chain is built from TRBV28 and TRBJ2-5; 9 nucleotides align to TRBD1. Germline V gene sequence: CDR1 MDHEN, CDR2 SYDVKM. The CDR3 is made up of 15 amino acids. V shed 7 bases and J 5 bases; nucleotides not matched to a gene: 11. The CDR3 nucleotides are TGTGCCAGCACCCCAGGACAGGGGATGGGGGAGACCCAGTACTTC. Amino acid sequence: CASTPGQGMGETQYF.

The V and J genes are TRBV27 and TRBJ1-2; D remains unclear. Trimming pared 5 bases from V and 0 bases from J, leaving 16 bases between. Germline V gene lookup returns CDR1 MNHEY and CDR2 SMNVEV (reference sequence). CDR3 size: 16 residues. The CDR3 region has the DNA TGTGCCAGCAGTCGCATCCTAACGGTGACTAACTATGGCTACACCTTC. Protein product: CASSRILTVTNYGYTF.

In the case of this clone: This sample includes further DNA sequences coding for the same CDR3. CDR3 coding DNA: TGTGCCAGCAGCAGGACAGGCGGCGAGCAGTACTTC. As protein: CASSRTGGEQYF. The J gene is TRBJ2-7, the V gene TRBV7-9, with 7 bases identical to TRBD1. The V and J ends lost 5 bases and 6 bases, in that order; junction bases with no gene match: 4. The CDR3 covers 12 residues. Germline V gives CDR1 SEHNR, CDR2 FQNEAQ (reference sequence).

The CDR3 protein is CATSRGLSPNEQFF. The CDR3 nucleotides are TGTGCCACCAGCAGGGGACTTAGCCCCAATGAGCAGTTCTTC. The chain is built from TRBV15 and TRBJ2-1; a weak D match, TRBD2 (6 bases). Trimming left V 3 bases short and J 6 bases short, with 12 bases between. Germline CDR1 and CDR2: LNHNV and YYDKDF (reference sequence). The CDR3 extends over 14 amino acids.

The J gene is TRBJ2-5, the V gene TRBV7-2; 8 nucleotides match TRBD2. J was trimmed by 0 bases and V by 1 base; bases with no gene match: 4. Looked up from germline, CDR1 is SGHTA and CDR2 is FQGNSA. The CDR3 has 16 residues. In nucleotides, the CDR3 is TGTGCCAGCAGCTTAGGCGTTAGCGGGGACCAAGAGACCCAGTACTTC. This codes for CASSLGVSGDQETQYF.

The CDR3 bases are TGCGCCAGCAGCTTGGGCCAGGGAGACCTTGAGTATTTT. This translates into CASSLGQGDLEYF. V is TRBV5-1 and J is TRBJ2-3, with D perhaps matching TRBD1 or TRBD2 (5 bases each). This CDR3 has 13 residues. The V gene's germline CDR1 is SGHRS and CDR2 YFSETQ. V was cut by 0 bases and J by 13 bases, with 15 bases left in between.

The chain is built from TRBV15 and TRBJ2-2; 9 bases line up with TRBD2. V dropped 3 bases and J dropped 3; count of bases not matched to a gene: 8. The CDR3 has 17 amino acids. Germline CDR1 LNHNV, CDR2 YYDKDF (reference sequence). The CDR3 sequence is CATSRGASGTYTGELFF. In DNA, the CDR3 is TGTGCCACCAGCAGGGGGGCTAGCGGGACGTACACCGGGGAGCTGTTTTTT.